The following is a TCR beta chain sequence with its context. This record comes from a study of blood T cell repertoires in COVID-19. In the original workflow: The assay estimated nucleated cells by amplifying reference gene primers. Only in-frame clones appear in the TCRdb table, and some are missing; sequencing was by immunoSEQ multiplex PCR. D and trimming were read from the DNA, whereas the V and J calls and clone size are those reported in that table. The table lists about 100,000 clones, about 80% of them singletons, with about 27% in the top ten. The sequence came from a man between 60 and 70 years old with acute or convalescent COVID-19. The specimen was peripheral blood.

DNA of the CDR3: TGTGCCAGCAGTTCGGGACGGGAGAATCAGCCCCAGCATTTT. Protein: CASSSGRENQPQHF. The gene calls are TRBV6-2 or TRBV6-3 and TRBJ1-5, with D possibly being TRBD1 (5 bases). Trimming removed 4 bases at V and 4 bases at J, with 11 bases between. The germline CDR1 and CDR2 sequences are MNHEY and SVGEGT. This CDR3 has 14 residues.